Below, 2 T cell receptor beta chains from the same sample are listed, as sequenced in a study of CD8+CD57+ T cells in acquired aplastic anemia (dated by TCRdb to the late 2010s). Data came from an Illumina HiSeq 2000. TCR beta VDJ combination and CDR3 sequence profiling used genomic DNA as the template. The raw public data were reprocessed by TCRdb itself: fastp quality trimming at Q25, MiXCR clonotype calling, in-frame beta chains only. Each CDR3 protein appears once, grouped with its most common genes and DNA. In all, the sample holds about 210,000 distinct CDR3 sequences, and approximately 60% of those were seen once. The ten largest clonotypes hold about 29% of the sample. The sequencing input was sorted CD4+, CD8+, or CD8+CD57+ T cells (not recorded which) from PBMCs. These receptors were taken from a human donor in good health.

This clonotype was counted once. V and J are TRBV7-8 and TRBJ1-5, with a possible D match to TRBD1 (5 bases). Germline lookup yields CDR1 SGHVS and CDR2 FQNEAQ. V lost 7 bases and J 4 bases, leaving 14 bases between the germline ends. CDR3 length equals 14 residues. The CDR3 DNA reads as TGTGCCAGCAACCCTGCGGGGGGGAATCAGCCCCAGCATTTT. This translates into CASNPAGGNQPQHF.

The chain couples TRBV6-4 to TRBJ2-2, with a tentative D call TRBD1 (6 bases). The V and J ends lost 4 bases and 0 bases respectively, with 12 bases between them. CDR3 length equals 16 residues. Per the germline V gene, CDR1 is MRHNA and CDR2 is SNTAGT. The CDR3 loop is CASSAQGYANTGELFF. DNA of the CDR3: TGTGCCAGCAGTGCACAGGGTTACGCGAACACCGGGGAGCTGTTTTTT.